This T cell receptor (beta chain) emerged from a study of blood T cell repertoires in COVID-19. Study-level background: Samples came from the United States, Italy and Spain, spanning acute and convalescent COVID-19.

Per the original data handling: Estimates of nucleated cell counts were drawn from the amplification of reference gene primers. Libraries were prepared by immunoSEQ multiplex PCR; TCRdb keeps only in-frame clonotypes and omits some of them. D and trimming come from the DNA, and the V and J calls and clone size come from that table. The sample has some 150,000 clones, 80% to 90% seen once. The length of the CDR3 is 15 residues. Germline lookup yields CDR1 SNHLY and CDR2 FYNNEI. Trimming removed 7 bases at V and 0 bases at J, with 13 bases between. The source is a human donor with acute or convalescent COVID-19. The donor label of this sample is uncertain. Input material: peripheral blood. This chain uses TRBV2 with TRBJ1-5; the D is unclear. CDR3 bases: TGTGCCAGCACCTCCCGGGGAGGTAGCAATCAGCCCCAGCATTTT. This encodes CASTSRGGSNQPQHF.